The 18 T cell receptor beta chains reported below all come from one sample, sequenced in a study of T cell responses to AZD1222 COVID-19 vaccine. Some clones are missing from TCRdb's copy, which holds only in-frame ones; the method was immunoSEQ multiplex PCR. The sample holds roughly 97,000 clones, 86% seen once. This sample comprised peripheral blood, obtained 28 days after the second dose of the MenACWY control vaccine. The receptors come from an adult who received the MenACWY meningococcal vaccine as a control.

The V gene is TRBV6-2 or TRBV6-3, the J gene TRBJ1-2; no firm D call. The ends were cut back, 5 bases at V and 3 bases at J, with 16 bases in the middle. The CDR3 sequence is 15 residues long. CDR1 and CDR2 (germline): MNHEY, SVGEGT. The CDR3 spells CASSAGGRVDYGYTF. The CDR3 DNA sequence: TGTGCCAGCAGTGCCGGAGGGAGGGTGGACTATGGCTACACCTTC.

The rearrangement links TRBV11-2 to TRBJ1-5, with 7 bases aligning to TRBD1. Trimming at V came to 0 bases and at J to 4 bases, leaving 3 bases not matched to a gene. Per the germline V gene, CDR1 is SGHAT and CDR2 is FQNNGV. The CDR3 extends over 15 amino acids. DNA of the CDR3: TGTGCCAGCAGCTTAGACCGACAGGGTAATCAGCCCCAGCATTTT. Protein product: CASSLDRQGNQPQHF.

The chain links TRBV15 to TRBJ2-2, with TRBD1 identical over 8 bases. The V segment lost 5 bases and the J segment 6 bases; nucleotides outside the gene matches: 14. Germline CDR1 and CDR2: LNHNV and YYDKDF (reference sequence). CDR3 length: 17 residues. CDR3 in amino acids: CATSESRGQGGPGELFF. CDR3 nucleotides: TGTGCCACCAGCGAGTCTAGAGGACAGGGTGGTCCCGGGGAGCTGTTTTTT.

The chain has TRBV7-2 and TRBJ1-1, with no clear D. Germline CDR1 is SGHTA and CDR2 is FQGNSA. The CDR3 loop spans 13 amino acids. V lost 2 bases and J 5 bases, leaving 9 bases between the germline ends. The CDR3 nucleotides are TGTGCCAGCAGCTTACAAGGTCATACTGAAGCTTTCTTT. This translates into CASSLQGHTEAFF.

This clone was seen only once. The CDR3 region has the DNA TGTGCCAGCAGAACCTCATCGTTGAACACTGAAGCTTTCTTT. Encoded protein: CASRTSSLNTEAFF. The chain is built from TRBV7-2 and TRBJ1-1; D not certain. The V gene lost 6 bases and the J gene lost 0 bases, with 11 bases spanning the gap. Per the germline V gene, CDR1 is SGHTA and CDR2 is FQGNSA. The CDR3 is 14 amino acids.

The chain has TRBV19 and TRBJ1-1; TRBD1 agrees at 8 bases. From germline, CDR1 is LNHDA and CDR2 SQIVND (reference sequence). This CDR3 region has 13 residues. CDR3 sequence reads: CACGQGPNTEAFF. CDR3 coding DNA: TGTGCGTGCGGACAGGGCCCGAACACTGAAGCTTTCTTT.

The chain links TRBV5-5 to TRBJ1-6; TRBD1 might be the D (5 bases). There are 16 residues in the CDR3. Per germline, CDR1 SGHKS and CDR2 YYEKEE (reference sequence). Trimming pared 4 bases from V and 0 bases from J, leaving 11 bases between. The CDR3 here is CASSLQASSYNSPLHF. The CDR3 coding sequence is TGTGCCAGCAGCCTACAGGCGAGCTCCTATAATTCACCCCTCCACTTT.

This chain links TRBV7-3 with TRBJ1-1; 9 bases line up with TRBD1. V lost 2 bases, J lost 5 bases, and 6 bases stayed unmatched. The germline CDR1 and CDR2 sequences are SGHTA and FQGTGA. This CDR3 is 15 amino acids long. CDR3 coding DNA: TGTGCCAGCAGCTTATCGGGACAGGGCGATACTGAAGCTTTCTTT. It encodes CASSLSGQGDTEAFF.

V gene TRBV2 combines with J gene TRBJ1-1; D unresolved. The germline gives CDR1 SNHLY, CDR2 FYNNEI. The CDR3 has 13 amino acids. V lost 6 bases to trimming and J lost 9 bases, with 17 bases between them. CDR3 loop: CASRPDGRAKAFF. DNA for the CDR3: TGTGCCAGCAGGCCCGATGGGAGAGCAAAAGCTTTCTTT. The full variable domain, with the rest looked up from reference TRBV2 and TRBJ1-1, is EPEVTQTPSHQVTQMGQEVILRCVPISNHLYFYWYRQILGQKVEFLVSFYNNEISEKSEIFDDQFSVERPDGSNFTLKIRSTKLEDSAMYFCASRPDGRAKAFFGQGTRLTVV.

J is TRBJ2-1 and V is TRBV18, with 9 bases that match TRBD1. The V gene end was trimmed by 5 bases and the J gene end by 6 bases; junction bases not matched to a gene: 5. Germline CDR1 is KGHSH and CDR2 is LQKENI. The CDR3 extends over 14 amino acids. CDR3 sequence: CASSGTGPLNEQFF. DNA of the CDR3: TGTGCCAGCTCAGGGACAGGGCCCCTCAATGAGCAGTTCTTC. The entire variable domain, with the rest obtained from reference TRBV18 and TRBJ2-1, is as follows: NAGVMQNPRHLVRRRGQEARLRCSPMKGHSHVYWYRQLPEEGLKFMVYLQKENIIDESGMPKERFSAEFPKEGPSILRIQQVVRGDSAAYFCASSGTGPLNEQFFGPGTRLTVL.

V gene TRBV5-6 combines with J gene TRBJ2-7; TRBD1 matches 9 bases. Trimming at V came to 3 bases and at J to 5 bases, leaving 0 bases not matched to a gene. Germline values: CDR1 SGHDT, CDR2 YYEEEE. The CDR3 covers 12 residues. CDR3 DNA sequence: TGTGCCAGCAGCTGGGACAGGGACGAGCAGTACTTC. Translated: CASSWDRDEQYF.

The chain links TRBV6-1 to TRBJ2-3; 11 nucleotides line up with TRBD2. This CDR3 is built from 16 residues. The V gene's germline CDR1 is MNHNS and CDR2 SASEGT. V dropped 4 bases and J dropped 0; count of bases not matched to a gene: 3. The CDR3 DNA is TGTGCCAGCAGTGTACTAGCGGGAGCTAGCACAGATACGCAGTATTTT. The encoded protein is CASSVLAGASTDTQYF.

In its sample, this clone was seen once. CDR3 in amino acids: CASSSTDTQYF. In DNA, the CDR3 is TGTGCCAGCAGCTCCACAGATACGCAGTATTTT. The chain couples TRBV9 to TRBJ2-3, with D uncertain. V was trimmed by 4 bases and J by 2 bases, leaving 2 bases between them. Per the germline V gene, CDR1 is SGDLS and CDR2 is YYNGEE. There are 11 residues in the CDR3.

V and J are TRBV18 and TRBJ2-5; TRBD1 matches 8 bases. Per the germline V gene, CDR1 is KGHSH and CDR2 is LQKENI. This CDR3 comprises 15 residues. V gave up 2 bases and J gave up 4 bases; unmatched junction bases: 6. The CDR3 loop reads CASSPGQGRAETQYF. As DNA, the CDR3 is TGTGCCAGCTCACCAGGACAGGGAAGGGCAGAGACCCAGTACTTC.

This sequence joins TRBV29-1 and TRBJ1-2, with D perhaps TRBD1 (5 bases). The CDR3 length is 11 residues. From germline, CDR1 is SQVTM and CDR2 ANQGSEA. V shed 7 bases and J shed 4 bases, with 10 bases lying between them. CDR3 nucleotide sequence: TGCAGCGGCGGGACGGTCTATGGCTACACCTTC. It yields the protein CSGGTVYGYTF.

The genes are TRBV19 and TRBJ2-1; 9 positions agree with TRBD2. After removal of 6 bases from V and 6 bases from J, the junction contained 6 bases not matched to a gene. The CDR3 extends over 14 amino acids. Germline CDR1 LNHDA, CDR2 SQIVND (reference sequence). The CDR3 sequence is CASSRGGAFNEQFF. The DNA of the CDR3 is TGTGCCAGTAGCCGCGGGGGGGCCTTCAATGAGCAGTTCTTC. Based on the CDR3 plus reference TRBV19 and TRBJ2-1, the full variable domain is DGGITQSPKYLFRKEGQNVTLSCEQNLNHDAMYWYRQDPGQGLRLIYYSQIVNDFQKGDIAEGYSVSREKKESFPLTVTSAQKNPTAFYLCASSRGGAFNEQFFGPGTRLTVL.

J is TRBJ1-2 and V is TRBV5-4; 9 positions agree with TRBD1. Germline lookup yields CDR1 SGHNT and CDR2 YYREEE (reference sequence). There are 16 residues in the CDR3. The V segment lost 4 bases and the J segment 8 bases; nucleotides outside the gene matches: 15. The CDR3 sequence: CASSVMVDRGTFGYTF. The CDR3 DNA reads TGTGCCAGCAGCGTGATGGTCGACAGGGGGACTTTCGGCTACACCTTC.

The chain employs TRBV28 and TRBJ1-2; no clear D. Germline V gene lookup returns CDR1 MDHEN and CDR2 SYDVKM. Trimming cost V 8 bases and J 1 base, with 8 bases left between them. The CDR3 runs to 12 residues. The CDR3 bases are TGTGCCAGCGAGAGGAATAACTATGGCTACACCTTC. Translating it yields CASERNNYGYTF.